What follows are 7 T cell receptor beta chains derived from one specimen sequenced in a study of T cells in Graves' hyperthyroidism and ophthalmopathy. RNA transcripts gave rise to amplified TCR beta CDR3 regions. The HTBI primer set served for first-round RT-PCR of the TCR CDR3. MiXCR, run by TCRdb on the multiplex PCR reads, gives a single entry per CDR3 protein. Of some 570,000 distinct CDR3 sequences detected, approximately 15% appear once; the ten largest clones hold less than 9%. Source material: blood. Source of these receptors: a young woman with Graves' ophthalmopathy.

This clonotype was detected ten times or more. The rearrangement links TRBV28 to TRBJ2-7; 9 bases line up with TRBD2. CDR1 is MDHEN and CDR2 is SYDVKM in the germline V gene. CDR3 length: 18 amino acids. Unmatched junction bases numbered 18, after V lost 6 bases and J lost 3 bases. CDR3: CASRLEGGGRAEYYEQYF. CDR3 sequence (DNA): TGTGCCAGCAGGCTAGAGGGAGGCGGGAGGGCCGAGTACTACGAGCAGTACTTC.

This clonotype came up many times. This chain uses TRBV3-1 with TRBJ2-3; tentative D call: TRBD1 (5 bases). V gave up 6 bases and J gave up 6 bases, with 10 bases separating them. Germline V gene data show CDR1 as LGHDT and CDR2 as YNNKEL (reference sequence). The CDR3 covers 12 residues. The CDR3 DNA reads TGTGCCAGCAGAGGGGTAGGTGATACGCAGTATTTT. Translated: CASRGVGDTQYF.

A few counts support this clonotype. Germline and junction disagree at one end, which may indicate a read error. The CDR3 loop is CASCLGETGELFF. The DNA of the CDR3 is TGTGCCAGCTGCTTGGGGGAGACCGGGGAGCTGTTTTTT. The V call is TRBV7-3, the J call TRBJ2-2; either TRBD1 or TRBD2 may fit D (5 bases each). This CDR3 is built from 13 residues. Per the germline V gene, CDR1 is SGHTA and CDR2 is FQGTGA.

This clonotype was seen at least ten times. This sequence joins TRBV5-1 and TRBJ1-2, with 7 bases identical to TRBD1. In germline, CDR1 is SGHRS, CDR2 YFSETQ. The CDR3 sequence is 15 residues long. With V trimmed by 0 bases and J by 5 bases, 7 bases remained unmatched. The CDR3 sequence is CASSLGQGFMYGYTF. The CDR3, as DNA: TGCGCCAGCAGCTTGGGACAGGGCTTCATGTATGGCTACACCTTC. Combining the CDR3 with reference TRBV5-1 and TRBJ1-2 gives the whole variable domain KAGVTQTPRYLIKTRGQQVTLSCSPISGHRSVSWYQQTPGQGLQFLFEYFSETQRNKGNFPGRFSGRQFSNSRSEMNVSTLELGDSALYLCASSLGQGFMYGYTFGSGTRLTVV.

At least ten counts were recorded for this clonotype. The rearrangement joins TRBV2 to TRBJ1-1; the D is unclear. CDR1 and CDR2 (germline): SNHLY, FYNNEI. CDR3 length: 15 residues. V shed 9 bases and J shed 2 bases, with 19 bases lying between them. The CDR3 loop reads CASSFTPTPNTEAFF. In DNA form, the CDR3 reads TGTGCCAGTTCTTTCACTCCAACCCCTAACACTGAAGCTTTCTTT.

The sample holds many counts of this clonotype. V gene TRBV9 combines with J gene TRBJ2-2; D uncertain. Germline V gene lookup returns CDR1 SGDLS and CDR2 YYNGEE. The CDR3 has 15 residues. Trimming pared 0 bases from V and 2 bases from J, leaving 8 bases between. Here the CDR3 DNA reads TGTGCCAGCAGCGTAGGGCCGATTAACACCGGGGAGCTGTTTTTT. Its protein product is CASSVGPINTGELFF.

This clonotype showed up just a few times. The V call is TRBV19, the J call TRBJ2-7; 12 nucleotides agree with TRBD2. This CDR3 contains 15 residues. Germline CDR1 reads LNHDA; CDR2 reads SQIVND (reference sequence). The J segment lost 3 bases and the V segment lost 3 bases, leaving 3 bases of the junction unmatched. The DNA of the CDR3 is TGTGCCAGTAGTATTGGACTAGCGGGGAACTACGAGCAGTACTTC. It encodes CASSIGLAGNYEQYF.